Following are 18 T cell receptor beta chains from one sample sequenced in a study of shared clonotypes between healthy human individuals. Profiled with immunoSEQ multiplex PCR; TCRdb holds only in-frame clones, not every one. The repertoire holds around 640,000 clones, with 95% to 96% as singletons. It was CD45RO-negative cells, positively selected for CCR7, that made up naive CD8 cells, with terminally differentiated effector memory CD45RA+ cells excluded. Sequenced material: naive CD8+ T cells sorted from blood. These receptors were taken from a woman younger than 45 in good health.

In its sample, this clone was seen once. V and J are TRBV28 and TRBJ2-7; 9 bases map to TRBD2. With V trimmed by 4 bases and J by 2 bases, 6 bases remained unmatched. CDR3 size: 15 residues. Germline CDR1 reads MDHEN; CDR2 reads SYDVKM. The CDR3 protein is CASSSGTSIAYEQYF. The CDR3 coding sequence is TGTGCCAGCAGTTCCGGGACTAGCATAGCCTACGAGCAGTACTTC.

Details on this clone: Within the sample, other DNA sequences also encode this same CDR3. The gene calls are TRBV27 and TRBJ2-7; TRBD1 is a possible D gene (6 bases). The germline V gene has CDR1 MNHEY and CDR2 SMNVEV (reference sequence). V was shortened by 4 bases and J by 7 bases, with 8 bases between the two germline ends. There are 11 residues in the CDR3. The CDR3 sequence: CASSSRGEQYF. CDR3 DNA: TGTGCCAGCAGTTCCAGGGGAGAGCAGTACTTC.

The chain carries TRBV7-8 and TRBJ2-7; no clear D. Per germline, CDR1 SGHVS and CDR2 FQNEAQ. CDR3 length equals 13 residues. V lost 7 bases and J 7 bases, leaving 17 bases between the germline ends. In DNA form, the CDR3 reads TGTGCCAGCACCCTGGGCCCGTTCTTAGAGCAGTACTTC. This gives the protein CASTLGPFLEQYF.

This chain joins TRBV19 and TRBJ1-4; weak D call: TRBD1 (5 bases). V was trimmed by 1 base and J by 4 bases, leaving 10 bases between them. This CDR3 is 15 amino acids long. Germline CDR1 and CDR2: LNHDA and SQIVND (reference sequence). DNA of the CDR3: TGTGCCAGTAGTATAGGGACGGACAATAATGAAAAACTGTTTTTT. Its translation: CASSIGTDNNEKLFF.

The CDR3 bases are TGCGCCAGCAGCCAAGATCCAGGGCTCGAGCAGTACTTC. Protein product: CASSQDPGLEQYF. This chain joins TRBV4-1 and TRBJ2-7; tentatively, D is TRBD1 (5 bases). The CDR3 length is 13 residues. The germline gives CDR1 MGHRA, CDR2 YSYEKL. Trimming stripped 0 bases from V and 6 bases from J, with 9 bases between.

The genes are TRBV5-1 and TRBJ2-2; tentative D call: TRBD2 (6 bases). The germline V and J ends were trimmed by 9 bases and 1 base, with 16 bases remaining between them. The CDR3 loop spans 15 amino acids. Germline CDR1 SGHRS, CDR2 YFSETQ. The CDR3 bases are TGCGCCACTACGGGCGGGGAACTGAACACCGGGGAGCTGTTTTTT. Its protein product is CATTGGELNTGELFF. Drawing the rest from reference TRBV5-1 and TRBJ2-2, the complete variable domain is KAGVTQTPRYLIKTRGQQVTLSCSPISGHRSVSWYQQTPGQGLQFLFEYFSETQRNKGNFPGRFSGRQFSNSRSEMNVSTLELGDSALYLCATTGGELNTGELFFGEGSRLTVL.

The chain uses TRBV4-1 and TRBJ1-1; 7 bases align to TRBD1. Germline values: CDR1 MGHRA, CDR2 YSYEKL. With V trimmed by 0 bases and J by 1 base, 11 bases remained unmatched. The CDR3 runs to 18 residues. CDR3 nucleotides: TGCGCCAGCAGCCAAGATCCCCTCCCAGGGGGTTCGAACACTGAAGCTTTCTTT. This gives the protein CASSQDPLPGGSNTEAFF.

This clone was detected only a few times. Other DNA variants within this sample encode the same CDR3. This sequence joins TRBV27 and TRBJ2-7; 8 bases map to TRBD1. Germline V gene sequence: CDR1 MNHEY, CDR2 SMNVEV (reference sequence). V lost 6 bases to trimming and J lost 3 bases; unmatched junction nucleotides: 7. CDR3 length: 14 residues. The CDR3 is CASSHGTGNYEQYF. In nucleotides, the CDR3 is TGTGCCAGCAGCCACGGGACAGGAAACTACGAGCAGTACTTC.

V usage is TRBV27 and J usage is TRBJ2-2; D call uncertain. The CDR3 sequence is 13 residues long. In germline, CDR1 is MNHEY, CDR2 SMNVEV (reference sequence). The V end was cut by 7 bases, the J end by 7 bases, with 13 bases between. The chain's CDR3 is CASTPDFGGELFF. The CDR3 DNA reads TGTGCCAGCACCCCTGATTTTGGCGGGGAGCTGTTTTTT.

The chain joins TRBV14 to TRBJ1-4, with D possibly TRBD1 on 6 matching bases. From germline, CDR1 is SGHDN and CDR2 FVKESK. V shed 1 base and J shed 8 bases, with 17 bases lying between them. The CDR3 spans 16 residues. CDR3 region: CASSQGTPGAFEKLFF. For the CDR3, the DNA is TGTGCCAGCAGCCAAGGAACCCCAGGGGCATTCGAAAAACTGTTTTTT.

This clone has just one count. The J gene is TRBJ1-2, the V gene TRBV7-8, with D unclear. Germline CDR1 reads SGHVS; CDR2 reads FQNEAQ. The CDR3 runs 13 residues. Trimming left V 0 bases short and J 4 bases short, with 6 bases between. The CDR3 spells CASSLARPYGYTF. The CDR3 nucleotides read TGTGCCAGCAGCTTAGCTCGTCCCTATGGCTACACCTTC. The whole variable domain, remainder taken from reference TRBV7-8 and TRBJ1-2, is GAGVSQSPRYKVAKRGQDVALRCDPISGHVSLFWYQQALGQGPEFLTYFQNEAQLDKSGLPSDRFFAERPEGSVSTLKIQRTQQEDSAVYLCASSLARPYGYTFGSGTRLTVV.

The chain recombines TRBV4-1 with TRBJ1-5; D might be TRBD1 (5 bases). Germline assignment: CDR1 MGHRA and CDR2 YSYEKL. Trimming stripped 4 bases from V and 5 bases from J, with 21 bases between. The CDR3 runs 17 residues. CDR3 residues: CASSRILPVRGYQPQHF. In nucleotides, the CDR3 is TGCGCCAGCAGCCGAATACTTCCGGTTAGGGGCTATCAGCCCCAGCATTTT.

The chain's CDR3 is CASSSQSGEQYF. In nucleotides, the CDR3 is TGTGCCAGCAGCTCCCAGAGTGGCGAGCAGTACTTC. The chain combines TRBV5-4 with TRBJ2-7; no firm D call. V was cut by 3 bases and J by 6 bases, with 10 bases left in between. The CDR3 spans 12 residues. Germline-derived CDR1 and CDR2 are SGHNT and YYREEE (reference sequence).

The chain joins TRBV5-6 to TRBJ2-3; possible D gene TRBD2, 5 bases. This CDR3 is built from 12 residues. V lost 4 bases and J lost 7, with 10 bases in between. Germline-derived CDR1 and CDR2 are SGHDT and YYEEEE. CDR3 bases: TGTGCCAGCAGCCTAAACGGGAATACGCAGTATTTT. It specifies CASSLNGNTQYF.

This clone came up once. This chain links TRBV6-5 with TRBJ2-6, with D unresolved. This CDR3 has 14 amino acids. Trimming removed 5 bases from V and 6 bases from J, with 11 bases in between. Looked up from germline, CDR1 is MNHEY and CDR2 is SVGAGI. CDR3 in amino acids: CASSAESAANVLTF. The CDR3 nucleotides are TGTGCCAGCAGTGCCGAAAGTGCGGCCAACGTCCTGACTTTC.

This chain joins TRBV7-9 and TRBJ2-5; the D is unclear. The length of the CDR3 is 13 residues. V lost 3 bases, J lost 5 bases, and 10 bases lay in between. In germline, CDR1 is SEHNR, CDR2 FQNEAQ (reference sequence). CDR3 sequence reads: CASSLTRVETQYF. In DNA form, the CDR3 reads TGTGCCAGCAGCTTGACTCGGGTTGAGACCCAGTACTTC.

The chain links TRBV6-5 to TRBJ2-3; 9 nucleotides line up with TRBD2. Germline CDR1 MNHEY, CDR2 SVGAGI. The CDR3 totals 15 residues. V trimming: 5 bases; J trimming: 1 base; junction bases outside the gene matches: 4. CDR3 in amino acids: CASSPLAGGTDTQYF. CDR3 in DNA: TGTGCCAGCAGTCCCTTAGCGGGAGGCACAGATACGCAGTATTTT.

The chain employs TRBV6-6 and TRBJ1-2; TRBD1 matches 8 bases. V was pared by 7 bases and J by 3 bases, with 7 bases of the junction left unmatched. This CDR3 comprises 14 residues. CDR1 and CDR2 (germline): MNHNY, SVGAGI (reference sequence). The CDR3 sequence is CASIQSGGDYGYTF. For the CDR3, the DNA is TGTGCCAGCATTCAATCAGGGGGCGACTATGGCTACACCTTC.